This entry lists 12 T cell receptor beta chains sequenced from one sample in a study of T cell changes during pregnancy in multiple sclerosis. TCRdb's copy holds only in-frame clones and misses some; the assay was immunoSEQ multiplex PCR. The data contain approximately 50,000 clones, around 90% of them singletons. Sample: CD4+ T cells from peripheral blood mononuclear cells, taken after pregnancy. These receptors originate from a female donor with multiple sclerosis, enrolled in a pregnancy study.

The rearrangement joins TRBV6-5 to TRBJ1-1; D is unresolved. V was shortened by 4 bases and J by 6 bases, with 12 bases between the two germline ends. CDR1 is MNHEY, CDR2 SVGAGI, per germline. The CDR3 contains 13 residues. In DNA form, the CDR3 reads TGTGCCAGCAGTTTTTCGCAGTTGGCTGAAGCTTTCTTT. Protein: CASSFSQLAEAFF.

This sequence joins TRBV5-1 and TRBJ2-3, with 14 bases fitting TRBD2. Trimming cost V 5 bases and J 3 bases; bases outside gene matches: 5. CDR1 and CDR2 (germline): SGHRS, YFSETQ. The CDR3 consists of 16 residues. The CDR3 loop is CASRLGTSGRTDTQYF. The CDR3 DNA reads TGCGCCAGCAGACTAGGGACTAGCGGGAGAACAGATACGCAGTATTTT.

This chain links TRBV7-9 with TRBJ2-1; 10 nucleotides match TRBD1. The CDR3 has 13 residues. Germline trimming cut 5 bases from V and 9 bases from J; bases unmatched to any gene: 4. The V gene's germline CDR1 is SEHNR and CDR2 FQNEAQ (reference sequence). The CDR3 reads CASSRGQGSEQFF. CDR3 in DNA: TGTGCCAGCAGCAGGGGACAGGGGAGTGAGCAGTTCTTC.

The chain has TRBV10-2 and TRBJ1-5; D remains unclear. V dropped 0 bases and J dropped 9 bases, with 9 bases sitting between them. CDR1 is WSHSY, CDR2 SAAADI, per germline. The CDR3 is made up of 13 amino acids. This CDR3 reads CASSESSLRPQHF. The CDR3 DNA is TGCGCCAGCAGTGAGTCGTCTTTGAGGCCCCAGCATTTT.

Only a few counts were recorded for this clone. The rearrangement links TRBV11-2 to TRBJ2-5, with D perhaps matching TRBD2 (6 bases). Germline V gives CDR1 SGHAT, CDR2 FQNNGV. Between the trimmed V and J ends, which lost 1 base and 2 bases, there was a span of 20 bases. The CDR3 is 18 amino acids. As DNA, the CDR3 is TGTGCCAGCAGCTTAGGTGATGGTGTAAGCGGGTTTCAAGAGACCCAGTACTTC. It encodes CASSLGDGVSGFQETQYF.

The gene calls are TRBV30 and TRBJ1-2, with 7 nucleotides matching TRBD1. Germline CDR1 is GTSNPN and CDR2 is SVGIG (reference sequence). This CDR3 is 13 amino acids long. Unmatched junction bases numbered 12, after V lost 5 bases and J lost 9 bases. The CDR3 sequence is CAWSLRTGKRYTF. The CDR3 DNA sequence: TGTGCCTGGTCCCTACGGACAGGTAAACGCTACACCTTC.

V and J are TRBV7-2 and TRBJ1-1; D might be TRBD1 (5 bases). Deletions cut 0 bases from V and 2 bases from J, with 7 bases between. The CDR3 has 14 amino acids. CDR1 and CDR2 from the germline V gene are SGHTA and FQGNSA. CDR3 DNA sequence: TGTGCCAGCAGCTTAGCAGGGGCCAACACTGAAGCTTTCTTT. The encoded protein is CASSLAGANTEAFF.

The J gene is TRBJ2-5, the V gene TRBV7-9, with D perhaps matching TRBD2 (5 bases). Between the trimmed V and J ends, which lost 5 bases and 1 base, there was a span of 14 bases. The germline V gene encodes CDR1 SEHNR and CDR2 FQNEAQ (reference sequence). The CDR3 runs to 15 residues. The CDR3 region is CASSPREGGQETQYF. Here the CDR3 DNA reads TGTGCCAGCAGCCCTCGGGAAGGCGGCCAAGAGACCCAGTACTTC.

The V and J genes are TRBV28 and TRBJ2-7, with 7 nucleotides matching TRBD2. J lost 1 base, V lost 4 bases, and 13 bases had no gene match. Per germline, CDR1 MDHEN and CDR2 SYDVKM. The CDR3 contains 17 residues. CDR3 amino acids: CASSYRLALRVSYEQYF. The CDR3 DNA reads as TGTGCCAGCAGTTACCGACTAGCTCTGCGGGTTTCCTACGAGCAGTACTTC. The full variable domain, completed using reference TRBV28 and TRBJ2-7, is DVKVTQSSRYLVKRTGEKVFLECVQDMDHENMFWYRQDPGLGLRLIYFSYDVKMKEKGDIPEGYSVSREKKERFSLILESASTNQTSMYLCASSYRLALRVSYEQYFGPGTRLTVT.

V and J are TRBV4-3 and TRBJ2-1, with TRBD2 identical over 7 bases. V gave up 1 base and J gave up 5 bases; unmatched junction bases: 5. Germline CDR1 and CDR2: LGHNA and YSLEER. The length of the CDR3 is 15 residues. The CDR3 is CASSQGGSGNNEQFF. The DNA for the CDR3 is TGCGCCAGCAGCCAAGGGGGAAGCGGGAACAATGAGCAGTTCTTC.

This CDR3 reads CASSPSVTYNEQFF. The CDR3 region has the DNA TGTGCCAGTAGTCCCTCGGTCACTTACAATGAGCAGTTCTTC. The chain employs TRBV19 and TRBJ2-1, with no clear D. V was clipped by 5 bases and J by 4 bases, with 12 bases between them. Germline CDR1 is LNHDA and CDR2 is SQIVND (reference sequence). This CDR3 has 14 amino acids.

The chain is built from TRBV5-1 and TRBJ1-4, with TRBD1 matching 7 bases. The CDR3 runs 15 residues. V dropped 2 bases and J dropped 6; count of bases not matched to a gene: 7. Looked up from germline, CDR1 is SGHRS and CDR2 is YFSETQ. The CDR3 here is CASSFGGRGDEKLFF. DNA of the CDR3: TGCGCCAGCAGCTTTGGTGGCAGGGGGGATGAAAAACTGTTTTTT.